These 30 T cell receptor beta chains came from one sample sequenced in a study of long-term antiretroviral therapy in people with HIV. Sequencing used immunoSEQ v3.0 at survey level. Measured with immunoSEQ multiplex PCR; TCRdb has only the in-frame clones, and not every one. The sample carries about 16,000 clones, about four fifths recorded once. Sequenced material: unsorted PBMCs, taken more than 3.1 years after starting antiretroviral therapy. The receptors originated from a middle-aged woman with HIV.

The chain is built from TRBV7-9 and TRBJ1-1; no clear D. The V and J ends lost 1 base and 3 bases respectively, with 12 bases between them. CDR1 SEHNR and CDR2 FQNEAQ come from the germline V gene (reference sequence). The CDR3 consists of 15 residues. The CDR3 DNA is TGTGCCAGCAGCTTAGGGTGGGCTAAGGACACTGAAGCTTTCTTT. Amino acids: CASSLGWAKDTEAFF.

V and J are TRBV10-3 and TRBJ2-3; 11 bases fit TRBD2. V shed 3 bases and J 5 bases; nucleotides not matched to a gene: 4. Germline V CDR1 and CDR2: ENHRY, SYGVKD. The CDR3 has 15 amino acids. The CDR3 spells CAISEPSGGIDTQYF. The DNA for the CDR3 is TGTGCCATCAGTGAACCTAGCGGGGGGATAGATACGCAGTATTTT.

The J gene is TRBJ1-1, the V gene TRBV7-9; D uncertain. Trimming cost V 2 bases and J 1 base, with 5 bases left between them. The CDR3 length is 13 residues. Germline V gives CDR1 SEHNR, CDR2 FQNEAQ (reference sequence). CDR3 in amino acids: CASSLNENTEAFF. CDR3 DNA: TGTGCCAGCAGCTTAAACGAGAACACTGAAGCTTTCTTT. Complete variable domain (other parts from reference TRBV7-9 and TRBJ1-1): DTGVSQNPRHKITKRGQNVTFRCDPISEHNRLYWYRQTLGQGPEFLTYFQNEAQLEKSRLLSDRFSAERPKGSFSTLEIQRTEQGDSAMYLCASSLNENTEAFFGQGTRLTVV.

This rearrangement joins TRBV5-1 to TRBJ2-5; the D gene is possibly TRBD1 (6 bases). The CDR3 covers 14 residues. Germline loops: CDR1 SGHRS, CDR2 YFSETQ. Between the trimmed V and J ends, which lost 2 bases and 5 bases, there was a span of 13 bases. In nucleotides, the CDR3 is TGCGCCAGCAGCTTTACAGGGTCTGGGGAGACCCAGTACTTC. This sequence encodes CASSFTGSGETQYF.

The DNA of the CDR3 is TGTGCCAGCAGCTTAGATCAGGGGACGGATACGCAGTATTTT. This codes for CASSLDQGTDTQYF. The chain combines TRBV7-9 with TRBJ2-3; weak D call: TRBD1 (6 bases). V lost 1 base and J lost 6, with 11 bases in between. From germline, CDR1 is SEHNR and CDR2 FQNEAQ (reference sequence). CDR3 length equals 14 residues.

The CDR3 reads CAWVPRQGAGRASYEQYF. The CDR3 DNA reads as TGTGCCTGGGTCCCAAGGCAGGGGGCCGGCCGGGCCTCCTACGAGCAGTACTTC. The V and J genes are TRBV30 and TRBJ2-7, with 8 bases identical to TRBD1. The CDR3 has 18 residues. From germline, CDR1 is GTSNPN and CDR2 SVGIG (reference sequence). J was trimmed by 0 bases and V by 5 bases; bases with no gene match: 18.

This clone was seen only once. The V and J genes are TRBV5-1 and TRBJ1-1, with a tentative D call TRBD1 (5 bases). V lost 3 bases and J lost 1, with 10 bases in between. CDR3 length equals 14 residues. In germline, CDR1 is SGHRS, CDR2 YFSETQ. The CDR3 coding sequence is TGCGCCAGCAGCTACGGACATAAGAACACTGAAGCTTTCTTT. It translates to CASSYGHKNTEAFF.

The V and J genes are TRBV6-5 and TRBJ1-2, with TRBD1 as a possible D gene (6 bases). CDR1 MNHEY and CDR2 SVGAGI come from the germline V gene. V gave up 5 bases and J gave up 4 bases, with 14 bases separating them. This CDR3 has 14 amino acids. Here the CDR3 DNA reads TGTGCCAGCAGTCACCCAGGGGCTCTCTATGGCTACACCTTC. Protein sequence: CASSHPGALYGYTF.

The chain has TRBV7-2 and TRBJ1-1; TRBD1 might be the D (6 bases). Looked up from germline, CDR1 is SGHTA and CDR2 is FQGNSA. The CDR3 is 12 amino acids. The V and J ends lost 2 bases and 10 bases respectively, with 11 bases between them. CDR3 sequence: CASSLTGTGAFF. CDR3 bases: TGTGCCAGCAGCTTAACAGGGACCGGAGCTTTCTTT.

This sequence joins TRBV5-1 and TRBJ2-7; TRBD2 is a possible D gene (5 bases). The CDR3 has 14 amino acids. V lost 0 bases and J 6 bases, leaving 13 bases between the germline ends. Germline CDR1 reads SGHRS; CDR2 reads YFSETQ. The CDR3 region has the DNA TGCGCCAGCAGCTTGGGCCCCGAGGGATCCGAGCAGTACTTC. Its protein product is CASSLGPEGSEQYF.

This clone has only a few counts. V gene TRBV18 combines with J gene TRBJ1-1, with no clear D. Per the germline V gene, CDR1 is KGHSH and CDR2 is LQKENI. The V end was cut by 2 bases, the J end by 5 bases, with 12 bases between. CDR3 length: 14 amino acids. CDR3 residues: CASSPFHERTEAFF. The CDR3 nucleotides read TGTGCCAGCTCACCATTTCACGAGAGGACTGAAGCTTTCTTT.

The table lists this clone with a few counts. This chain joins TRBV5-4 and TRBJ1-6, with 8 bases fitting TRBD1. There are 16 residues in the CDR3. Germline lookup yields CDR1 SGHNT and CDR2 YYREEE (reference sequence). The trim removed 1 base at V and 5 bases at J, leaving 5 bases unmatched. CDR3 amino acids: CASSLKQGVDNSPLHF. In DNA form, the CDR3 reads TGTGCCAGCAGCTTGAAACAGGGGGTCGATAATTCACCCCTCCACTTT.

The chain employs TRBV7-9 and TRBJ2-7, with unresolved D. This CDR3 contains 15 residues. Germline loops: CDR1 SEHNR, CDR2 FQNEAQ (reference sequence). V lost 4 bases and J lost 3, with 16 bases in between. The CDR3 sequence: CASSSHSDPIYEQYF. Here the CDR3 DNA reads TGTGCCAGCAGCTCTCACTCGGACCCGATCTACGAGCAGTACTTC.

V gene TRBV27 combines with J gene TRBJ1-1, with D unclear. There are 16 residues in the CDR3. V was clipped by 2 bases and J by 1 base, with 14 bases between them. Germline values: CDR1 MNHEY, CDR2 SMNVEV (reference sequence). The CDR3 loop reads CASSLQDPTSNTEAFF. In nucleotides, the CDR3 is TGTGCCAGCAGTTTACAGGACCCAACTTCGAACACTGAAGCTTTCTTT.

The gene calls are TRBV30 and TRBJ2-7, with D hard to call. The CDR3 spans 15 residues. Germline assignment: CDR1 GTSNPN and CDR2 SVGIG (reference sequence). V was clipped by 0 bases and J by 1 base, with 13 bases between them. CDR3 sequence: CAWSVRVSYSYEQYF. The CDR3 DNA is TGTGCCTGGAGTGTACGGGTCAGCTATTCCTACGAGCAGTACTTC.

This chain connects TRBV30 to TRBJ1-1, with a weak D call TRBD1 (5 bases). The germline CDR1 and CDR2 sequences are GTSNPN and SVGIG (reference sequence). V was clipped by 0 bases and J by 10 bases, with 9 bases between them. There are 11 residues in the CDR3. The CDR3 DNA follows: TGTGCCTGGAGTGTAAGTCAGGGAGCTTTCTTT. It encodes CAWSVSQGAFF.

The gene calls are TRBV5-1 and TRBJ2-3, with D possibly matching TRBD1 (6 bases). Germline assignment: CDR1 SGHRS and CDR2 YFSETQ. Trimming left V 4 bases short and J 4 bases short, with 16 bases between. This CDR3 is built from 15 residues. The CDR3 region is CASSPGTPDSDTQYF. CDR3 in DNA: TGCGCCAGCAGCCCCGGGACACCGGACTCAGATACGCAGTATTTT.

This sequence joins TRBV6-6 and TRBJ2-3, with TRBD2 matching over 11 bases. V shed 7 bases, J shed 5 bases, and the junction held 8 bases outside the gene matches. The CDR3 has 15 residues. The germline V gene has CDR1 MNHNY and CDR2 SVGAGI (reference sequence). The CDR3 DNA reads as TGTGCCAGCAACAAAATAGCGGGGGGGCTAGATACGCAGTATTTT. This codes for CASNKIAGGLDTQYF.

This clone was counted a single time. The chain's CDR3 is CATSRGRQTTNEKLFF. For the CDR3, the DNA is TGTGCCACCAGCAGAGGCCGACAGACAACTAATGAAAAACTGTTTTTT. The chain is built from TRBV15 and TRBJ1-4; perhaps TRBD1 as D (5 bases). Trimming removed 1 base at V and 0 bases at J, with 9 bases between. CDR3 length: 16 amino acids. The germline CDR1 and CDR2 sequences are LNHNV and YYDKDF (reference sequence).

The V gene is TRBV18, the J gene TRBJ2-1, with 9 bases that match TRBD1. Germline assignment: CDR1 KGHSH and CDR2 LQKENI. The CDR3 spans 15 residues. The V gene end was trimmed by 5 bases and the J gene end by 4 bases; junction bases not matched to a gene: 6. CDR3 nucleotide sequence: TGTGCCAGCTCAAGCTGGACAGGGGATTACAATGAGCAGTTCTTC. The encoded protein is CASSSWTGDYNEQFF.

This rearrangement joins TRBV7-8 to TRBJ2-2, with 11 nucleotides matching TRBD1. The CDR3 runs 15 residues. J lost 7 bases, V lost 5 bases, and 6 bases had no gene match. Germline-derived CDR1 and CDR2 are SGHVS and FQNEAQ. CDR3 in DNA: TGTGCCAGCAGCGGAAGGGACAGGGGGTTCGGGGAGCTGTTTTTT. Translation gives CASSGRDRGFGELFF.

The chain links TRBV5-1 to TRBJ1-2; TRBD1 agrees at 11 bases. The germline V gene encodes CDR1 SGHRS and CDR2 YFSETQ. The CDR3 covers 15 residues. Trimming cost V 0 bases and J 8 bases; bases outside gene matches: 6. This chain's CDR3 is CASSLEGQGAQGYTF. CDR3 DNA sequence: TGCGCCAGCAGCTTGGAAGGACAGGGGGCTCAAGGCTACACCTTC.

The genes are TRBV25-1 and TRBJ2-7; D is possibly TRBD1 (5 bases). The V gene lost 8 bases and the J gene lost 0 bases, with 14 bases spanning the gap. Germline V lookup: CDR1 MGHDK, CDR2 SYGVNS. This CDR3 comprises 14 residues. Here the CDR3 reads CASGPRVSSYEQYF. CDR3 nucleotide sequence: TGTGCCAGCGGCCCCAGGGTTAGCTCCTACGAGCAGTACTTC.

The gene calls are TRBV18 and TRBJ1-1, with 7 bases lining up with TRBD1. Germline assignment: CDR1 KGHSH and CDR2 LQKENI. The CDR3 spans 14 residues. After removal of 1 base from V and 2 bases from J, the junction contained 1 base not matched to a gene. CDR3 nucleotide sequence: TGTGCCAGCTCACCACAAGGGGGCAACACTGAAGCTTTCTTT. It encodes CASSPQGGNTEAFF.

The J gene is TRBJ1-4, the V gene TRBV7-9, with D unresolved. The CDR3 spans 13 residues. The germline V and J ends were trimmed by 5 bases and 8 bases, with 12 bases remaining between them. Per germline, CDR1 SEHNR and CDR2 FQNEAQ (reference sequence). CDR3 DNA: TGTGCCAGCAGCCTCAACCAAGGAGAAAAACTGTTTTTT. Translating gives CASSLNQGEKLFF.

V is TRBV5-1 and J is TRBJ2-2; D not resolved. Germline loops: CDR1 SGHRS, CDR2 YFSETQ. Trimming left V 0 bases short and J 3 bases short, with 6 bases between. This CDR3 spans 14 amino acids. The chain's CDR3 is CASSLEGYTGELFF. The CDR3 DNA is TGCGCCAGCAGCTTGGAAGGGTACACCGGGGAGCTGTTTTTT.

Remarks on this clone: An end of the junction does not agree with germline; a read error may underlie this. The same CDR3 also results from other DNA sequences found in this sample. The chain couples TRBV10-3 to TRBJ2-1; 7 bases align to TRBD2. CDR1 and CDR2 (germline): ENHRY, SYGVKD. There are 18 residues in the CDR3. CDR3 in DNA: TGTGCCATCAGTGAGTATCCCGGGCGGGGGAGCTCCTATAATGAGCAGTTCTTC. This encodes CAISEYPGRGSSYNEQFF.

The rearrangement joins TRBV7-2 to TRBJ1-1; D not certain. Trimming pared 2 bases from V and 0 bases from J, leaving 1 base between. Looked up from germline, CDR1 is SGHTA and CDR2 is FQGNSA. The CDR3 consists of 12 residues. DNA for the CDR3: TGTGCCAGCAGCTTAATGAACACTGAAGCTTTCTTT. Its translation: CASSLMNTEAFF. Looking up the rest from reference TRBV7-2 and TRBJ1-1 gives the full variable domain: GAGVSQSPSNKVTEKGKDVELRCDPISGHTALYWYRQSLGQGLEFLIYFQGNSAPDKSGLPSDRFSAERTGGSVSTLTIQRTQQEDSAVYLCASSLMNTEAFFGQGTRLTVV.

This chain joins TRBV7-8 and TRBJ1-3; weak D call: TRBD1 (5 bases). This CDR3 is 17 amino acids long. V lost 1 base and J lost 0, with 13 bases in between. Germline CDR1 SGHVS, CDR2 FQNEAQ. This CDR3 reads CASSLVGGQNSGNTIYF. The CDR3 region has the DNA TGTGCCAGCAGCTTAGTGGGAGGACAAAACTCTGGAAACACCATATATTTT.

The genes are TRBV4-3 and TRBJ2-7; the match to TRBD1 covers 7 bases. V gave up 0 bases and J gave up 2 bases; unmatched junction bases: 7. Germline-derived CDR1 and CDR2 are LGHNA and YSLEER. The CDR3 length is 16 residues. The CDR3 coding sequence is TGCGCCAGCAGCCAAGATTGGCAGGGGGTAACCTACGAGCAGTACTTC. It is translated as CASSQDWQGVTYEQYF.